This TCR beta chain was captured by sequencing in a study of shared clonotypes between healthy human individuals. Study-level findings and limits: Clonotypes shared by all four sorted-subset donors had higher generation probabilities than non-shared clonotypes.

Comments on this clone: What it binds is unknown.

The V gene's germline CDR1 is SGHVS and CDR2 FNYEAQ. The CDR3 loop spans 16 amino acids. Trimming stripped 1 base from V and 0 bases from J, with 7 bases between. At a deep level, the assay was run. Libraries were prepared by immunoSEQ multiplex PCR; TCRdb keeps only in-frame clonotypes and omits some of them. The sample holds 2,500,000 or so clones, approximately 93% seen once. Sequences were obtained from naive CD4+ T cells from PBMCs. Subset indicated: CD45RA+ positively selected. This clonotype originated in a man between 18 and 29 years old in good health. Some clones in this sample may be carry-over from other donors' samples. The chain carries TRBV7-6 and TRBJ2-6; D remains unclear. The CDR3 is CASSLVVGSGANVLTF. CDR3 DNA: TGTGCCAGCAGCTTAGTGGTAGGCTCTGGGGCCAACGTCCTGACTTTC.